This TCR beta chain is from a study of T cell responses to AZD1222 COVID-19 vaccine (dated by TCRdb to the early 2020s). Describing the broader study: A total of around 240 trial participants underwent TCR sequencing, of whom 207 received two doses of AZD1222 and about 26 received two doses of the MenACWY control vaccine. Trial participants were enrolled by age into subgroups of 18-55, 56-69 and 70-plus years, and about 150, 27 and 61 TCR-sequenced participants, respectively, were included in these subgroups.

The research as a whole found: Reportedly, almost half of the unique spike-specific TCRs recognized epitopes lying outside the regions that are mutated in the B.1.351 and B.1.1.7 variants. Participants were mostly white British, with more females than males. The authors suggested clonal diversity may have been underestimated. CD4 TCRs associated with the vaccine covered the entire spike protein, and the dominant responses were in regions 160-218 and 743-854. In the small 56-69-year group, the increase in depth fell short of significance, most likely because of low power. Conclusions about previously exposed vaccinees are limited, since just five or six AZD1222 recipients were seropositive for SARS-CoV-2 at baseline. After two AZD1222 doses, spike-specific TCR breadth and depth were significantly higher than at day 0 and than in MenACWY recipients. Because no samples from the day 14 peak response were available, repertoires could be characterized only after the peak T cell response.

The CDR3 regions of human TCRbeta chains were subjected to immunosequencing. As for how the authors treated the data: Repertoire TCRs were checked for matches against a reference library of SARS-CoV-2-specific TCRs that had been generated using the MIRA antigen-specificity platform. Breadth was defined as the fraction of unique TCRs that were SARS-CoV-2-associated. Depth was defined as the fraction of total T cells that were SARS-CoV-2-associated. Each spike-specific TCR was assigned to its reactive spike region and to a CD4 or CD8 class using the MIRA data. Log10-transformed breadth and depth values were compared by one-way ANOVA with Sidak's multiple comparisons tests. Here the immuneACCESS table is served through TCRdb, limited to in-frame sequences with V and J called. Missing clones are a known gap in these copies; in checked studies unresolved V genes cover under half, and the rest lacks a known reason. The DNA gave D and trimming, while V, J and clone size come from that table. The sample profile shows some 130,000 clones; roughly 90% of them were found once. Around 5% of the sample is taken by the ten largest.

This sample's time point label indicates: about 28 days (+/-7) after the second vaccine dose. AZD1222 recipients with second doses at about 4 weeks or about 12 weeks were pooled, because spike-specific TCR depth and breadth did not differ between schedules. Vaccinee samples were obtained from the UK trials COV001 and COV002, which included a single-blind randomized controlled phase 2/3 trial of AZD1222 (ChAdOx1 nCoV-19) in healthy adults. Trial participant PBMC samples were collected at day 0 and day 28 after the second dose for TCRbeta chain sequencing. Details on this clone: Its binding antigen is unknown. Per-base quality was not reported, and no clone a single base away is much larger than it.

The receptor was derived from an adult who received the AZD1222 COVID-19 vaccine. The sequenced sample was peripheral blood, obtained 28 days after the second AZD1222 dose.

The nucleotide sequence reads TGTGCCAGTAGTATAGGGACTAGCGGGGGGGCCTATTACAATGAGCAGTTCTTC. The encoded protein is CASSIGTSGGAYYNEQFF. The chain couples TRBV19 to TRBJ2-1, with 15 central nucleotides matching TRBD2. The germline V gene (reference sequence) specifies LNHDA as CDR1 and SQIVND as CDR2. V is trimmed back by 1 base and J by 4 bases, and the junction contains 5 bases that no gene match accounts for. Inclusive of the bounding cysteine and phenylalanine, the CDR3 is 18 residues long. CDR3 DNA is the only sequence kept; it has 54 bases, read in frame from the first base. Full variable domain (CDR3 extended with the reference TRBV19 and TRBJ2-1 proteins): DGGITQSPKYLFRKEGQNVTLSCEQNLNHDAMYWYRQDPGQGLRLIYYSQIVNDFQKGDIAEGYSVSREKKESFPLTVTSAQKNPTAFYLCASSIGTSGGAYYNEQFFGPGTRLTVL.